This entry describes one T cell receptor (beta chain). This sample was included in a study of T cells in Graves' hyperthyroidism and ophthalmopathy. Amplification of TCR beta CDR3 regions used RNA as the template. First-round RT-PCR with HTBI primers amplified the TCR CDR3 region. TCRdb passed the multiplex PCR reads through MiXCR, listing each CDR3 protein once. The data show 660,000 or so distinct CDR3 sequences, around 21% seen once. Ophthalmopathy patients showed a Clinical Activity Score of at least 3, NOSPECS grade of at least 4 and duration under 3 months. Sample: blood. This TCR came from a man aged 25 to 45 with Graves' ophthalmopathy.

The DNA for the CDR3 is TGTGCCAGCAGCCAAACAATATACGCCACTGAAGCTTTCTTT. Its translation: CASSQTIYATEAFF. This chain links TRBV6-1 with TRBJ1-1; no reliable D call. V lost 6 bases to trimming and J lost 4 bases, with 15 bases between them. CDR1 is MNHNS and CDR2 is SASEGT in the germline V gene. The CDR3 sequence is 14 residues long.